This T cell receptor (beta chain) was documented in a study of regulatory T cells in long-lasting Graves disease. General study results and limits: Comparison showed that persistent patients shared more public clonotypes (about 2,700) than new patients (roughly 1,000). Persistent Graves' patients possessed reduced TCR diversity relative to recently diagnosed ones.

According to the study, TCR beta libraries were built with iRepertoire HTBI primers and CDR3-region Arm-PCR. TCRdb re-called the multiplex PCR reads with MiXCR, one entry per CDR3 protein. The sample carries about 470,000 distinct CDR3 sequences, approximately 21% recorded once. A remark on this clonotype: Its specificity is not known.

The CDR3 is 14 amino acids. V lost 6 bases and J lost 9; bases outside the gene matches: 11. From germline, CDR1 is MNHEY and CDR2 SVGEGT. As to time point: persistent/refractory GD, antithyroid drugs over 5 years with positive TRAb. PBMC RNA was the source of the TCR library. Graves' disease diagnoses followed American Thyroid Association guidelines. The peripheral blood volume drawn was approximately 9.5 milliliters, and it was collected into EDTA tubes. Here the sequenced sample was peripheral blood mononuclear cells (PBMCs), taken when the disease was refractory, from a patient treated with antithyroid drugs. The origin of this receptor is a female donor with Graves disease. This sequence joins TRBV6-2 or TRBV6-3 and TRBJ1-5, with TRBD1 matching over 7 bases. This CDR3 is CASRDTGETLPQHF. The CDR3 DNA sequence: TGTGCCAGCAGGGACACAGGGGAAACGTTGCCCCAGCATTTT.